The rows below give T cell receptor beta chains drawn from one sample of a study of shared clonotypes between healthy human individuals. The protocol was immunoSEQ multiplex PCR, while the TCRdb copy is restricted to in-frame clones and leaves out a portion. In the table there are about 2.4 million clones, under 95% of which are singletons. The sequencing sample was made of naive CD4+ T cells from PBMCs. Every receptor here comes from a man younger than 30 in good health. Some clones in this sample may be carry-over from other donors' samples. Both conserved end residues are part of each CDR3. Each record gives: J gene, D gene, clone size, V gene, CDR3 protein, CDR3 DNA. A D gene is named only where the DNA matches it firmly. Clone size is shown for a subset of rows, as once, few, many or a class of expanded clone.

TRBJ2-2 TRBD1 - TRBV27 CASRRTGDTGELFF TGTGCCAGCAGAAGGACAGGGGACACCGGGGAGCTGTTTTTT
TRBJ2-7 TRBD2 - TRBV5-1 CASSPGLADLYEQYF TGCGCCAGCAGCCCCGGACTAGCGGATCTATACGAGCAGTACTTC
TRBJ1-5 - - TRBV7-2 CASSLGPTRDQPQHF TGTGCCAGCAGCTTAGGACCAACGAGAGATCAGCCCCAGCATTTT
TRBJ2-4 - - TRBV29-1 CSVEEWDMDPPAKNIQYF TGCAGCGTTGAAGAATGGGATATGGACCCGCCGGCCAAAAACATTCAGTACTTC
TRBJ2-3 TRBD2 - TRBV5-1 CASSWGAGAPTDTQYF TGCGCCAGCAGCTGGGGCGCGGGAGCACCTACAGATACGCAGTATTTT
TRBJ2-5 - - TRBV12-5 CASGLRVETQYF TGTGCTAGTGGTTTACGAGTGGAGACCCAGTACTTC
TRBJ2-5 TRBD1 - TRBV27 CASSLSPWWDRERETQYF TGTGCCAGCAGTTTATCCCCTTGGTGGGACAGGGAAAGGGAGACCCAGTACTTC
TRBJ1-2 - - TRBV5-1 CASSLEGVEGYTF TGCGCCAGCAGCTTGGAGGGGGTTGAGGGCTACACCTTC
TRBJ2-5 - - TRBV2 CASSTGIQETQYF TGTGCCAGTTCGACTGGGATCCAAGAGACCCAGTACTTC
TRBJ2-2 TRBD1 - TRBV18 CASSPRGTGELFF TGTGCCAGCTCTCCCAGGGGGACCGGGGAGCTGTTTTTT
TRBJ2-1 TRBD1 - TRBV6-5 CASSYRQGVYNEQFF TGTGCCAGCAGTTACCGGCAGGGGGTATACAATGAGCAGTTCTTC
TRBJ2-5 - - TRBV18 CASSPPGHNQETQYF TGTGCCAGCTCACCACCGGGACACAACCAAGAGACCCAGTACTTC
TRBJ1-1 - - TRBV28 CASSLLRRREAFF TGTGCCAGCAGTCTTCTTCGACGACGTGAAGCTTTCTTT
TRBJ1-5 - - TRBV27 CASSFPGRFGNQPQHF TGTGCCAGCAGTTTCCCGGGGAGGTTTGGCAATCAGCCCCAGCATTTT
TRBJ1-3 - - TRBV2 CASSGLGYSGNTIYF TGTGCCAGCAGTGGTTTGGGGTACTCTGGAAACACCATATATTTT
TRBJ2-5 TRBD2 - TRBV25-1 CASSLAGATARYF TGTGCCAGCAGTCTAGCGGGAGCCACGGCCCGGTACTTC
TRBJ1-3 - once TRBV18 CASSPPALSGNTIYF TGTGCCAGCTCACCACCCGCCCTCTCTGGAAACACCATATATTTT
TRBJ1-2 TRBD1 - TRBV28 CASSPGQVRYGYTF TGTGCCAGCAGTCCGGGACAGGTCCGCTATGGCTACACCTTC
TRBJ1-5 - - TRBV28 CASSITPGHPQHF TGTGCCAGCAGTATTACCCCGGGACACCCCCAGCATTTT
TRBJ2-1 - - TRBV5-1 CASSSNSGTYNEQFF TGCGCCAGCAGCTCAAATAGCGGTACCTACAATGAGCAGTTCTTC
TRBJ2-5 - few TRBV29-1 CSVETQYF TGCAGCGTTGAGACCCAGTACTTC
TRBJ2-1 - - TRBV5-1 CASSPQGAGSYNEQFF TGCGCCAGCAGCCCTCAAGGAGCGGGTTCCTACAATGAGCAGTTCTTC
TRBJ2-7 - - TRBV18 CASSPGNPYEQYF TGTGCCAGCTCACCCGGCAACCCCTACGAGCAGTACTTC
TRBJ2-3 TRBD2 - TRBV30 CAWDGLDADTQYF TGTGCCTGGGACGGACTAGACGCAGATACGCAGTATTTT
TRBJ2-7 - - TRBV7-8 CASSLAGLSTYEQYF TGTGCCAGCAGCTTAGCAGGACTCTCGACCTACGAGCAGTACTTC
TRBJ1-3 - - TRBV6-1 CASSGASSTGNTIYF TGTGCCAGCAGTGGGGCTTCATCGACCGGAAACACCATATATTTT
TRBJ2-1 TRBD2 - TRBV4-1 CASSQVRLGLAVNEQFF TGCGCCAGCAGCCAAGTCAGGTTGGGACTAGCGGTAAATGAGCAGTTCTTC
TRBJ2-3 - - TRBV11-2 CASSLDGTGGVTDTQYF TGTGCCAGCAGCTTAGATGGAACCGGCGGAGTCACAGATACGCAGTATTTT
TRBJ2-2 - - TRBV11-2 CASSPGDLNTGELFF TGTGCCAGCAGCCCCGGGGACTTGAACACCGGGGAGCTGTTTTTT
TRBJ1-1 - - TRBV15 CATSRGAGANTEAFF TGTGCCACCAGCAGAGGGGCAGGGGCAAACACTGAAGCTTTCTTT
TRBJ2-1 TRBD1 few TRBV18 CASSPSTGTGAGEQFF TGTGCCAGCTCACCGTCAACCGGGACAGGGGCCGGTGAGCAGTTCTTC
TRBJ1-1 - - TRBV28 CASSLPPTMNTEAFF TGTGCCAGCAGTTTACCACCTACAATGAACACTGAAGCTTTCTTT
TRBJ2-7 - - TRBV7-9 CASSPALANEQYF TGTGCCAGCAGCCCGGCCCTAGCTAACGAGCAGTACTTC
TRBJ2-7 - - TRBV6-6 CASRARSSSYEQYF TGTGCCAGCAGAGCGCGGTCCAGCTCCTACGAGCAGTACTTC
TRBJ1-1 - - TRBV28 CASLKRTSFATEAFF TGTGCCAGCCTGAAGAGGACCTCCTTTGCCACTGAAGCTTTCTTT
TRBJ2-7 - - TRBV6-1 CASSDGGAPYEQYF TGTGCCAGCAGTGATGGGGGGGCCCCCTACGAGCAGTACTTC
TRBJ2-5 TRBD2 - TRBV19 CASSIGQAGVGETQYF TGTGCCAGTAGTATAGGTCAAGCGGGAGTTGGCGAGACCCAGTACTTC
TRBJ2-1 - - TRBV19 CASRPGYNEQFF TGTGCCAGTAGACCCGGGTACAATGAGCAGTTCTTC
TRBJ2-7 - - TRBV9 CASSPFEGEQYF TGTGCCAGCAGTCCGTTCGAAGGCGAGCAGTACTTC
TRBJ1-1 - - TRBV6-5 CASSLRQVNTEAFF TGTGCCAGCAGTCTGAGACAGGTGAACACTGAAGCTTTCTTT
TRBJ1-5 - - TRBV7-2 CASSLGSRSDQPQHF TGTGCCAGCAGCTTAGGTAGCAGGTCGGATCAGCCCCAGCATTTT
TRBJ2-2 - - TRBV19 CASSIAFVGGGELFF TGTGCCAGTAGTATAGCTTTCGTCGGAGGCGGGGAGCTGTTTTTT
TRBJ2-5 - - TRBV5-1 CASSLDRNQETQYF TGCGCCAGCAGCTTAGACAGGAACCAAGAGACCCAGTACTTC
TRBJ2-7 TRBD2 - TRBV18 CASSRASGFDEQYF TGTGCCAGCTCGCGAGCTAGCGGGTTCGACGAGCAGTACTTC
TRBJ2-5 - - TRBV7-3 CASSPGSQETQYF TGTGCCAGCAGCCCGGGCAGTCAAGAGACCCAGTACTTC
TRBJ2-1 - - TRBV7-8 CASKGGEQFF TGTGCCAGCAAGGGCGGAGAGCAGTTCTTC
TRBJ2-7 TRBD2 - TRBV15 CATSTRLAGIIYEQYF TGTGCCACCAGCACCCGACTAGCGGGCATAATATACGAGCAGTACTTC
TRBJ1-5 TRBD1 - TRBV28 CASRGTGERNQPQHF TGTGCCAGCAGAGGGACAGGGGAGCGCAATCAGCCCCAGCATTTT
TRBJ1-5 - - TRBV5-6 CASSLGSGTHSNQPQHF TGTGCCAGCAGCTTGGGCTCCGGGACACATAGCAATCAGCCCCAGCATTTT
TRBJ2-1 TRBD2 - TRBV5-1 CASSSGTTLGNEQFF TGCGCCAGCAGTAGCGGGACGACCCTAGGGAATGAGCAGTTCTTC
TRBJ1-5 - - TRBV2 CASRPTGPNNQPQHF TGTGCCAGCAGGCCTACGGGGCCTAACAATCAGCCCCAGCATTTT
TRBJ2-3 - - TRBV4-1 CASSQVFASDTQYF TGCGCCAGCAGCCAAGTCTTCGCCTCAGATACGCAGTATTTT
TRBJ2-7 TRBD1 once TRBV19 CASSIGTDQSYEQYF TGTGCCAGTAGTATCGGGACAGATCAATCCTACGAGCAGTACTTC
TRBJ2-5 - - TRBV6-6 CASSYLSGEETQYF TGTGCCAGCAGTTATTTGAGCGGAGAAGAGACCCAGTACTTC
TRBJ1-5 - - TRBV28 CASRDPDGLQPQHF TGTGCCAGCAGAGACCCGGACGGCCTTCAGCCCCAGCATTTT
TRBJ1-1 - - TRBV4-2 CASSQDTQGWTEAFF TGTGCCAGCAGCCAAGATACCCAGGGGTGGACTGAAGCTTTCTTT
TRBJ2-1 - - TRBV6-5 CASSSPGLINEQFF TGTGCCAGCAGTTCGCCTGGACTAATCAATGAGCAGTTCTTC
TRBJ2-6 - - TRBV18 CASSPLEGNSGANVLTF TGTGCCAGCTCACCGTTGGAGGGAAACTCTGGGGCCAACGTCCTGACTTTC
TRBJ2-7 - - TRBV6-6 CASSYAIVRNEQYF TGTGCCAGCAGTTACGCCATAGTACGGAATGAGCAGTACTTC